The rows below give T cell receptor beta chains drawn from one sample of a study of cytomegalovirus exposure and HLA in healthy donors. Data came from immunoSEQ multiplex PCR; TCRdb stores just in-frame clones and leaves some out. The sample has approximately 210,000 clones, around 79% seen once; the top ten hold 1.5% to 2%. Sequenced sample: PBMCs. The receptor set was obtained from a male donor in good health and CMV-seronegative. CDR3s include the opening cysteine and the closing phenylalanine or tryptophan. D genes are given only for firm matches. Clone size appears in some rows only: once, few, many, or a class for an expanded clone.

TRBV27,.,TRBJ2-3,TRBD2,TGTGCCAGCAAGAGAGGACTAGCGGGGGGGAAAGATACGCAGTATTTT,CASKRGLAGGKDTQYF
TRBV28,.,TRBJ2-7,.,TGTGCCAGCAGTGACGCCAGGGGCTACGAGCAGTACTTC,CASSDARGYEQYF
TRBV28,.,TRBJ2-7,.,TGTGCCAGCAGGGACTCTAAAGGTTCTTCCTACGAGCAGTACTTC,CASRDSKGSSYEQYF
TRBV5-1,.,TRBJ2-3,TRBD1,TGCGCCAGCAGCTTGAGGGGACAGGGGTTCACAGATACGCAGTATTTT,CASSLRGQGFTDTQYF
TRBV9,.,TRBJ2-4,TRBD2,TGTGCCAGCAGCGCCCTAGCGGAGAGGGGAAACATTCAGTACTTC,CASSALAERGNIQYF
TRBV28,.,TRBJ1-1,.,TGTGCCAGCAGTTTATACGGGGGGAACACTGAAGCTTTCTTT,CASSLYGGNTEAFF
TRBV6-5,.,TRBJ2-7,.,TGTGCCAGCAGTTTTGGGTTGGGAGGCGAGCAGTACTTC,CASSFGLGGEQYF
TRBV2,.,TRBJ2-4,TRBD2,TGTGCCAGCAATAGGGGACTAGCGGGGCCTTCCGGTAAGGGCATTCAGTACTTC,CASNRGLAGPSGKGIQYF
TRBV28,.,TRBJ2-7,.,TGTGCCAGCAGTTTATCTACAGGGACACCCTACGAGCAGTACTTC,CASSLSTGTPYEQYF
TRBV5-1,.,TRBJ2-3,.,TGCGCCAGCAGCCCGGGGAACGGACTGAGCACAGATACGCAGTATTTT,CASSPGNGLSTDTQYF
TRBV9,few,TRBJ2-7,TRBD2,TGTGCCAGCAGCGTGGGTTCTAGCGGGTCCTACGAGCAGTACTTC,CASSVGSSGSYEQYF
TRBV7-9,.,TRBJ2-3,.,TGTGCCAGCAGCTTAGGGTTCCAGGGGATCACAGATACGCAGTATTTT,CASSLGFQGITDTQYF
TRBV27,.,TRBJ1-3,TRBD1,TGTGCCAGCAGTAATACAGGGGACTCTGGAAACACCATATATTTT,CASSNTGDSGNTIYF
TRBV6-5,.,TRBJ1-6,.,TGTGCCAGCAGCCTAGACAGAAATTCACCCCTCCACTTT,CASSLDRNSPLHF
TRBV6-1,.,TRBJ2-7,.,TGTGCCAGCAAAAATCAGGGGAACTACGAGCAGTACTTC,CASKNQGNYEQYF
TRBV10-2,once,TRBJ2-5,.,TGCGCCAGCAGTGTGGCAGGGGAGACCCAGTACTTC,CASSVAGETQYF
TRBV9,few,TRBJ1-1,TRBD1,TGTGCCAGCAGCGACCCCTATGGACAGGGGACGAACACTGAAGCTTTCTTT,CASSDPYGQGTNTEAFF
TRBV21-1,.,TRBJ2-7,.,TGTGCCAGCAGCAAAGACAGGGGATCCTACGAGCAGTACTTC,CASSKDRGSYEQYF
TRBV7-8,once,TRBJ1-2,.,TGTGCCAGCAGCTTAGTGACATACAGGGATGGCTATGGCTACACCTTC,CASSLVTYRDGYGYTF
TRBV18,.,TRBJ1-1,.,TGTGCCAGCTCACGAGATTACCGGAACACTGAAGCTTTCTTT,CASSRDYRNTEAFF
TRBV9,.,TRBJ2-3,TRBD2,TGTGCCAGCAGCGTAGCGGCTAGCGGGAGGGGGTTGGCAGATACGCAGTATTTT,CASSVAASGRGLADTQYF
TRBV4-3,.,TRBJ2-7,.,TGCGCCAGCAGCCAAGCTCTCGTCCACGAGCAGTACTTC,CASSQALVHEQYF
TRBV7-2,.,TRBJ1-4,.,TGTGCCAGCAGCTTAGGGGGCGGGGGATTGGGTGAAAAACTGTTTTTT,CASSLGGGGLGEKLFF
TRBV18,.,TRBJ2-5,TRBD2,TGTGCCAGCTCACCAAGGTCGGTAGCGGGGGAGGAGACCCAGTACTTC,CASSPRSVAGEETQYF
TRBV7-9,.,TRBJ2-7,.,TGTGCCAGCAGCTCAACGGGGGACTCCTACGAGCAGTACTTC,CASSSTGDSYEQYF
TRBV5-1,few,TRBJ2-1,TRBD1,TGCGCCAGCAGCTCACCGTCCCGGGACAGGATCAACTCCTACAATGAGCAGTTCTTC,CASSSPSRDRINSYNEQFF
TRBV5-8,.,TRBJ2-7,.,TGTGCCAGCAGCTTGGGACACGTGGGGGCTTACGAGCAGTACTTC,CASSLGHVGAYEQYF
TRBV6-1,.,TRBJ2-7,.,TGTGCCAGCAGTGGGCTGGGGGCCTCTTACGAGCAGTACTTC,CASSGLGASYEQYF
TRBV27,.,TRBJ2-3,TRBD1,TGTGCCAGCAGTACAGGGGCCAGAAGCACAGATACGCAGTATTTT,CASSTGARSTDTQYF
TRBV4-3,.,TRBJ2-3,.,TGCGCCAGCAGCCAAGTCATCGACTCGTTTTCAGGAGGGGAAGATACGCAGTATTTT,CASSQVIDSFSGGEDTQYF
TRBV28,.,TRBJ2-1,TRBD2,TGTGCCACCCAACCCGGGACTAGCGACAATGAGCAGTTCTTC,CATQPGTSDNEQFF
TRBV5-6,once,TRBJ2-2,.,TGTGCCAGCAGCTTGGCTCCCACCGGGGAGCTGTTTTTT,CASSLAPTGELFF
TRBV19,.,TRBJ2-1,.,TGTGCCAGTAGTGCCCTGGGGGCATGGTCCTACAATGAGCAGTTCTTC,CASSALGAWSYNEQFF
TRBV5-4,.,TRBJ2-5,.,TGTGCCAGCAGTTTCAGGGGACAAGAGACCCAGTACTTC,CASSFRGQETQYF
TRBV19,.,TRBJ2-7,.,TGTGCCAGTAGTATGATCGGGAGTGCCTCTTACGAGCAGTACTTC,CASSMIGSASYEQYF
TRBV18,.,TRBJ1-5,.,TGTGCCAGCTCACCTCCCTGGTCCCAGGGGCCCCAGCATTTT,CASSPPWSQGPQHF
TRBV28,.,TRBJ2-7,TRBD1,TGTGCCAGCAGTTTAGGACAGGACTACGAGCAGTACTTC,CASSLGQDYEQYF
TRBV18,.,TRBJ1-3,.,TGTGCCAGCTCACCGCCGGGGGGCGCACATGGAAACACCATATATTTT,CASSPPGGAHGNTIYF
TRBV10-1,.,TRBJ2-1,.,TGCGCCAGCAGTGAGTCACTTGGGCAGTTCTTC,CASSESLGQFF
TRBV18,.,TRBJ1-2,TRBD1,TGTGCCAGCTCACCTGACCGGGACAGGGGGCATGGCTACACCTTC,CASSPDRDRGHGYTF
TRBV14,few,TRBJ2-5,TRBD2,TGTGCCAGCAGCCAAGATCGGAGGCGAGCGGGGGGGCGGGAGACCCAGTACTTC,CASSQDRRRAGGRETQYF
TRBV4-2,.,TRBJ2-4,.,TGTGCCAGCAGCCAAGGCCCGGTTCAGTACTTC,CASSQGPVQYF
TRBV5-5,.,TRBJ2-3,TRBD1,TGTGCCAGCAGCTTTGAACAGGGGGCAGATACGCAGTATTTT,CASSFEQGADTQYF
TRBV7-8,.,TRBJ2-7,TRBD2,TGTGCCAGCAGCTACCTAGGGGAGCGGGGGATCCTCTCCTACGAGCAGTACTTC,CASSYLGERGILSYEQYF
TRBV30,once,TRBJ2-1,.,TGTGCCTGGAGTGTAAATCCACTTTGGAGCTCCTACAATGAGCAGTTCTTC,CAWSVNPLWSSYNEQFF
TRBV5-1,.,TRBJ2-7,TRBD1,TGCGCCAGCAGCTTGATACAGGGGGGTACCTACGAGCAGTACTTC,CASSLIQGGTYEQYF
TRBV4-3,.,TRBJ1-2,.,TGCGCCAGCAGCCAAGTAGTAGGGGGTGGCTACACCTTC,CASSQVVGGGYTF
TRBV30,once,TRBJ2-1,.,TGTGCCTGGAGGGAGGGAACCTACAATGAGCAGTTCTTC,CAWREGTYNEQFF
TRBV30,.,TRBJ1-2,.,TGTGCCTGGACCCACGCCGGGACACTCTATGGCTACACCTTC,CAWTHAGTLYGYTF
TRBV4-2,.,TRBJ2-7,TRBD2,TGTGCCAGCAGCCAAACTAGATTGACTAGCGGGGGCTACGAGCAGTACTTC,CASSQTRLTSGGYEQYF
TRBV28,.,TRBJ1-1,.,TGTGCCAGCAGTTGGCCGGGTGGCACTGAAGCTTTCTTT,CASSWPGGTEAFF
TRBV27,.,TRBJ2-5,TRBD2,TGTGCCAGCAGTGAGGGTGGTAGCGGGGGGGTTCGAGAGACCCAGTACTTC,CASSEGGSGGVRETQYF
TRBV28,.,TRBJ2-3,TRBD2,TGTGCCAGCAGTTTAGCAGCGGGACCAAGCACAGATACGCAGTATTTT,CASSLAAGPSTDTQYF
TRBV7-2,.,TRBJ1-5,.,TGTGCCAGCAGCTTAGGGGGGGATCAGCCCCAGCATTTT,CASSLGGDQPQHF
TRBV7-9,.,TRBJ1-5,TRBD1,TGTGCCAGCAGCTCAAACAGGGGGCATCAGCCCCAGCATTTT,CASSSNRGHQPQHF